This T cell receptor (beta chain) emerged from a study of response to subunit inactivated influenza vaccine. TCRdb reanalysed the RT-PCR reads using MiXCR and keeps one entry per CDR3 protein. The sample records 500,000 to 550,000 distinct CDR3 sequences, around a quarter being singletons. The CDR3 has 13 amino acids. Trimming stripped 3 bases from V and 10 bases from J, with 16 bases between. Germline V gives CDR1 DFQATT, CDR2 SNEGSKA (reference sequence). In addition, the sample was reused for a study of T cells expressing NK-cell markers. As reported in that work: For TCR beta, cDNA was produced by 5'RACE template switching with UMIs. Sequencing of TCR beta repertoires drew on sorted CD3+CD56+NKG2C+, CD3+CD56+NKG2C- and CD3+CD56-NKG2C+ T cells. The sorts in several experiments were restricted to alpha-beta TCR T cells by an anti-gamma-delta TCR antibody.

V usage is TRBV20-1 and J usage is TRBJ1-5, with a weak D call TRBD1 (5 bases). This sequence was found in a man over 45 who received an inactivated influenza vaccine. The specimen was CD4+ T cells sorted from PBMCs, collected roughly 12 days after vaccination. CDR3 amino acids: CSASAGFKNPQHF. CDR3 nucleotides: TGCAGTGCTAGTGCAGGGTTCAAAAACCCCCAGCATTTT.